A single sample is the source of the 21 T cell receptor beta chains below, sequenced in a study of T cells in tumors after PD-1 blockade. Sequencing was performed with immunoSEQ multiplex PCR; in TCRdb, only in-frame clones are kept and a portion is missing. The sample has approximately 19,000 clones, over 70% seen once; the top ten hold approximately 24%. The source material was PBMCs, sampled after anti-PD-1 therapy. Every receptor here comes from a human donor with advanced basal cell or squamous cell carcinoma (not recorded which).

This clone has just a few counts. The CDR3 nucleotides read TGTGCCAGCAGCCAAGCAGGGCCTTTGAACACTGAAGCTTTCTTT. Translation gives CASSQAGPLNTEAFF. The chain is built from TRBV3-1 (or the pseudogene TRBV3-2) and TRBJ1-1; maybe TRBD1 (5 bases). CDR1 and CDR2 from the germline V gene are LGHDT and YNNKEL (reference sequence). V was clipped by 1 base and J by 0 bases, with 9 bases between them. The CDR3 spans 15 residues.

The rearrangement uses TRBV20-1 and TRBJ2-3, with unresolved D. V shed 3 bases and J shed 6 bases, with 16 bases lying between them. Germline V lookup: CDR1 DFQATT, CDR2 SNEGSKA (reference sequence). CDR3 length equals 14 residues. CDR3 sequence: CSASVVNLVDTQYF. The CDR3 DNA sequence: TGCAGTGCTAGTGTAGTTAATTTAGTTGATACGCAGTATTTT.

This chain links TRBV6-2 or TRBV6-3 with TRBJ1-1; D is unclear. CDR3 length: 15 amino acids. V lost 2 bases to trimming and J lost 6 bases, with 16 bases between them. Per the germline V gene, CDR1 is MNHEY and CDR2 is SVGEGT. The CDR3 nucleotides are TGTGCCAGCAGTTACCCGCGGGGAACTAGCGCTGAAGCTTTCTTT. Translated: CASSYPRGTSAEAFF.

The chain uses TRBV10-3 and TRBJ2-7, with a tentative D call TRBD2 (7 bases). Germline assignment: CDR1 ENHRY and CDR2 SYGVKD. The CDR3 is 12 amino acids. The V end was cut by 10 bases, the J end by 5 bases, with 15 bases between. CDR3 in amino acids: CATQGAGNEQYF. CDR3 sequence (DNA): TGTGCCACACAGGGAGCGGGAAACGAGCAGTACTTC.

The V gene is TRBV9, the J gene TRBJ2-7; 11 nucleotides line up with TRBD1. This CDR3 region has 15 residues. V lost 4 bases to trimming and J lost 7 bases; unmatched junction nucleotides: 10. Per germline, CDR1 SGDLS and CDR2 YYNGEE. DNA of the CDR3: TGTGCCAGCAGCACCTCCGGGACAGGGGGTTCAGAGCAGTACTTC. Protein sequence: CASSTSGTGGSEQYF.

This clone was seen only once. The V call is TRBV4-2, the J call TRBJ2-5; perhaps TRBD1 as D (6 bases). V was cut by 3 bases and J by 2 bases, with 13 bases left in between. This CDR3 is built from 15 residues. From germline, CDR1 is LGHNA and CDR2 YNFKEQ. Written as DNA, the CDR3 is TGTGCCAGCAGCCAGACCCCCACAGGGCAAGAGACCCAGTACTTC. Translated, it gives CASSQTPTGQETQYF.

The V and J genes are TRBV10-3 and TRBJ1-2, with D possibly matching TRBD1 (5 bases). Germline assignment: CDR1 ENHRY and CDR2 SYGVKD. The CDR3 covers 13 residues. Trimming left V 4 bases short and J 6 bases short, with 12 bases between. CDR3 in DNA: TGTGCCATCAGTGTAGGGCAGGGAAATGGCTACACCTTC. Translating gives CAISVGQGNGYTF.

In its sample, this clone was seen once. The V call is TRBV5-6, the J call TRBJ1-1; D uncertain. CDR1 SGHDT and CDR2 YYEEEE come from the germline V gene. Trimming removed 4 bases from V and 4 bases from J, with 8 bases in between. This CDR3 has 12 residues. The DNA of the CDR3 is TGTGCCAGCAGCCGGGGAGGCACTGAAGCTTTCTTT. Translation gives CASSRGGTEAFF.

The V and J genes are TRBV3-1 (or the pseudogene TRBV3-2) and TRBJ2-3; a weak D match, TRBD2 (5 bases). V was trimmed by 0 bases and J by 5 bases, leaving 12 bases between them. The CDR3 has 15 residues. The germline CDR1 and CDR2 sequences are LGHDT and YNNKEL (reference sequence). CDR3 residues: CASSQDIWAGDTQYF. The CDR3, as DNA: TGTGCCAGCAGCCAAGATATCTGGGCGGGAGATACGCAGTATTTT.

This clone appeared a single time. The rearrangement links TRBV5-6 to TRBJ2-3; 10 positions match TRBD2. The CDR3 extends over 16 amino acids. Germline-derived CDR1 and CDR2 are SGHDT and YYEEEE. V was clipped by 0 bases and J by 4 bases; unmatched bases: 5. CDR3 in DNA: TGTGCCAGCAGCTTGGCTCCTAGCGGGAGATCAGATACGCAGTATTTT. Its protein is CASSLAPSGRSDTQYF.

CDR3 in amino acids: CASSRKPGGYEYEQFF. The CDR3 DNA reads TGTGCCAGCAGCAGAAAACCGGGTGGGTACGAATATGAGCAGTTCTTC. The rearrangement joins TRBV7-2 to TRBJ2-1; D gene ambiguous. Per germline, CDR1 SGHTA and CDR2 FQGNSA. Trimming shortened V by 5 bases and J by 8 bases, and 22 bases separated the two germline ends. The length of the CDR3 is 16 residues.

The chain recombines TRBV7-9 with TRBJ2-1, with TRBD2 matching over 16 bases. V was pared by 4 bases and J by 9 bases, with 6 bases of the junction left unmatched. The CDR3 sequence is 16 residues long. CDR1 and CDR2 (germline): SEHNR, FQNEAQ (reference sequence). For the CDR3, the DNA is TGTGCCAGCAGCTCTTCCGGGACTAGCGGGAGGGGTGAGCAGTTCTTC. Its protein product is CASSSSGTSGRGEQFF.

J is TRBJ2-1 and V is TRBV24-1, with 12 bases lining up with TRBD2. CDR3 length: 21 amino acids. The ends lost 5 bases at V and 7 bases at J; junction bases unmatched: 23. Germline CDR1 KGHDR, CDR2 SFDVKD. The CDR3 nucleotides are TGTGCCACCAGTGGTCCCACCCGGACTAGCGGGAATGCCGGAACGATTAATGAGCAGTTCTTC. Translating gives CATSGPTRTSGNAGTINEQFF.

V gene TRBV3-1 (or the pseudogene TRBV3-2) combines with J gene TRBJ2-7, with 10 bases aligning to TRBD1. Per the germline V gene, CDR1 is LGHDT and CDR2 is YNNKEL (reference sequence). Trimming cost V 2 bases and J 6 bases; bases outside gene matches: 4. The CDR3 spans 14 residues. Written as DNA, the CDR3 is TGTGCCAGCAGCCAATCGACAGGGGGCCCCGAGCAGTACTTC. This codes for CASSQSTGGPEQYF.

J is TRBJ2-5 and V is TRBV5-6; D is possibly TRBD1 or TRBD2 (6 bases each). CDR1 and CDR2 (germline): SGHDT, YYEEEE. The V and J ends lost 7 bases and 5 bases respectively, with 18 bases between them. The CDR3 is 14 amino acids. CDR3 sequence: CASGGWGAHETQYF. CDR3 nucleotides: TGTGCCAGCGGGGGATGGGGGGCGCACGAGACCCAGTACTTC.

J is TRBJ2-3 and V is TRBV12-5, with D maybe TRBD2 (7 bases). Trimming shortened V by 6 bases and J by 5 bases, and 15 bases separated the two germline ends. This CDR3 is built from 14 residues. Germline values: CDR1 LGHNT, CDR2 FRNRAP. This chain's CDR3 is CASGLGGAGDTQYF. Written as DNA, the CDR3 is TGTGCTAGTGGGCTAGGGGGGGCCGGAGATACGCAGTATTTT. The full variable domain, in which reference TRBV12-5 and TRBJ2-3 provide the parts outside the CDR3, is DARVTQTPRHKVTEMGQEVTMRCQPILGHNTVFWYRQTMMQGLELLAYFRNRAPLDDSGMPKDRFSAEMPDATLATLKIQPSEPRDSAVYFCASGLGGAGDTQYFGPGTRLTVL.

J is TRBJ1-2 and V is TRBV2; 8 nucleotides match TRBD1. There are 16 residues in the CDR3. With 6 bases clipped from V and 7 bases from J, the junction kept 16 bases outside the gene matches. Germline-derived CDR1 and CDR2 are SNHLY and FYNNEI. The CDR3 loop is CASSYTFGQGGSGYTF. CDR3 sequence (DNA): TGTGCCAGCAGCTACACCTTTGGACAGGGAGGTAGTGGCTACACCTTC.

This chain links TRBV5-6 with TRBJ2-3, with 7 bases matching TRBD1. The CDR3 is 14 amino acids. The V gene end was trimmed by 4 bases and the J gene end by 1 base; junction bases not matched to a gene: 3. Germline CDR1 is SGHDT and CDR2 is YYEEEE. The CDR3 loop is CASSTGQGTDTQYF. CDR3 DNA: TGTGCCAGCAGCACTGGACAGGGCACAGATACGCAGTATTTT.

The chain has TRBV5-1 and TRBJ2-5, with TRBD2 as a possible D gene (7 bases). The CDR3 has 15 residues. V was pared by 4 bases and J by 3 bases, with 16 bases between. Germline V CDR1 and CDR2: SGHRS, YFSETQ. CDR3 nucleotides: TGCGCCAGCAGCCAAAACCGGGGGGCCGAAGAGACCCAGTACTTC. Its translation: CASSQNRGAEETQYF. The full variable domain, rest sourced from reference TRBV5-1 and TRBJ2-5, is KAGVTQTPRYLIKTRGQQVTLSCSPISGHRSVSWYQQTPGQGLQFLFEYFSETQRNKGNFPGRFSGRQFSNSRSEMNVSTLELGDSALYLCASSQNRGAEETQYFGPGTRLLVL.

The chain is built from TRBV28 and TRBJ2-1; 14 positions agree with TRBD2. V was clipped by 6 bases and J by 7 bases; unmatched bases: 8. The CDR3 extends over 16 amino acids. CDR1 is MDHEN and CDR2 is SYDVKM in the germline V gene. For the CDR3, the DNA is TGTGCCAGCAGCTTCCCAGGGACTAGCGGGAGAAATGAGCAGTTCTTC. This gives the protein CASSFPGTSGRNEQFF.

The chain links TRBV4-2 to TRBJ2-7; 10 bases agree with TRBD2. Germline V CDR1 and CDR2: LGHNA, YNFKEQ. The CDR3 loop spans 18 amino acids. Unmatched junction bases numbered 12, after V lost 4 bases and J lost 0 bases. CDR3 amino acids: CASSRTSGETRSSYEQYF. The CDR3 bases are TGTGCCAGCAGCCGAACTAGCGGGGAGACGCGGAGCTCCTACGAGCAGTACTTC.